This record concerns one TCR beta chain sequence. What it recognizes is unknown. Time point defined: pretreatment peripheral blood. This entry belongs to a study of PD-L1 blockade in urothelial cancer. Study-wide context: About 90% of the 29 patients comprised males who had bladder-origin urothelial cancer. Analyses were performed on blood at 3 weeks after treatment start (the second dose) and at 6 weeks.

Each PCR had synthetic TCR analog templates added to it as a spike-in. The data were produced by immunoSEQ multiplex PCR, yet TCRdb's version contains in-frame clones alone and is incomplete. The sample consists of about 93,000 clones, around 89% of them appearing once. Study observations and caveats: Those with durable benefit had larger increases in tumor-associated blood clones at 3 weeks.

The TCR sequence derives from a man in his sixties with urothelial cancer. Sequenced here: PBMCs, sampled around atezolizumab (anti-PD-L1) treatment.

CDR3 nucleotides: TGTGCCAGCAGCTTTAGGGGGGGCAGGGCGTTTAAAGAGACCCAGTACTTC. It translates to CASSFRGGRAFKETQYF. The chain joins TRBV7-9 to TRBJ2-5, with D perhaps matching TRBD2 (7 bases). Germline CDR1 is SEHNR and CDR2 is FQNEAQ (reference sequence). The CDR3 consists of 17 residues. V lost 3 bases to trimming and J lost 3 bases, with 20 bases between them. The whole variable domain, filled in from reference TRBV7-9 and TRBJ2-5, reads DTGVSQNPRHKITKRGQNVTFRCDPISEHNRLYWYRQTLGQGPEFLTYFQNEAQLEKSRLLSDRFSAERPKGSFSTLEIQRTEQGDSAMYLCASSFRGGRAFKETQYFGPGTRLLVL.